This T cell receptor beta chain comes out of a study of CD8 T cells in Susac syndrome. Sequencing targeted TCR beta in blood CD8+ and CD4+ T cells. TEMRA cells were FACS-enriched, and CD8+ and CD4+ T cells were isolated negatively. The J segment lost 4 bases and the V segment lost 1 base, leaving 6 bases of the junction unmatched. The CDR3 totals 16 residues. Germline V gene sequence: CDR1 MDHEN, CDR2 SYDVKM. The RNA input was about 0.5 to 1 ug, and it was reverse transcribed with random hexamers. An immunoSEQ multiplex PCR generated amplified TCR beta CDR3 products spanning 54 Vbeta and 13 Jbeta. TCRdb recomputed calls from the immunoSEQ multiplex PCR reads with MiXCR, one row per CDR3 protein. The sample records under 550,000 distinct CDR3 sequences, roughly 85% being singletons.

Sequenced: CD8+ T cells from PBMCs. This TCR came from a human donor with multiple sclerosis. The V and J genes are TRBV28 and TRBJ2-3; 9 bases map to TRBD2. The CDR3 here is CASSLSSSGNADTQYF. In nucleotides, the CDR3 is TGTGCCAGCAGTTTATCATCTAGCGGGAATGCAGATACGCAGTATTTT.